The 20 T cell receptor beta chains below all came from one sample that was sequenced in a study of cytomegalovirus exposure and HLA in healthy donors. Produced via immunoSEQ multiplex PCR; TCRdb's table is partial and in-frame only. The data contain around 140,000 clones, roughly 87% of them singletons. The sample comprised PBMCs. Receptor source: a woman under 30 in good health and CMV-seronegative.

The gene calls are TRBV23-1 and TRBJ1-2; D unresolved. TRBV23-1 is given ORF status, its function remaining uncertain. The CDR3 contains 15 residues. With 6 bases removed from V and 3 bases from J, the gap between germline ends came to 17 bases. CDR3 DNA: TGCGCCAGCAGCCGTTCGGCCCCGGAGGACTATGGCTACACCTTC. Its protein product is CASSRSAPEDYGYTF.

This CDR3 reads CASSLGPPGQGGAQETQYF. CDR3 nucleotides: TGTGCCAGCAGCTTAGGTCCCCCCGGGCAGGGGGGTGCCCAAGAGACCCAGTACTTC. The chain is built from TRBV7-6 and TRBJ2-5; weak D call: TRBD1 (7 bases). CDR1 is SGHVS and CDR2 is FNYEAQ in the germline V gene. V lost 1 base and J lost 1, with 22 bases in between. The CDR3 totals 19 residues.

This clone turned up a few times. The chain employs TRBV4-1 and TRBJ2-7, with 7 bases identical to TRBD1. CDR3 length equals 14 residues. In germline, CDR1 is MGHRA, CDR2 YSYEKL. The trim removed 4 bases at V and 5 bases at J, leaving 8 bases unmatched. DNA for the CDR3: TGCGCCAGCAGCCCAGAGGACAGGTCGCACGAGCAGTACTTC. Its translation is CASSPEDRSHEQYF.

V usage is TRBV11-2 and J usage is TRBJ1-2; D might be TRBD1 (6 bases). Germline CDR1 SGHAT, CDR2 FQNNGV. The CDR3 has 16 residues. Deletions cut 1 base from V and 4 bases from J, with 16 bases between. Written as DNA, the CDR3 is TGTGCCAGCAGCTTAGCGCAGGGGCTCGCCGTCTATGGCTACACCTTC. Amino acid sequence: CASSLAQGLAVYGYTF.

This clone appeared a single time. The chain employs TRBV2 and TRBJ2-1; the D gene is possibly TRBD2 (6 bases). The germline V and J ends were trimmed by 1 base and 8 bases, with 15 bases remaining between them. Per the germline V gene, CDR1 is SNHLY and CDR2 is FYNNEI. The CDR3 contains 15 residues. The CDR3 loop is CASSEVGGASDEQFF. The CDR3 bases are TGTGCCAGCAGTGAAGTTGGCGGGGCGAGCGATGAGCAGTTCTTC.

The rearrangement uses TRBV19 and TRBJ1-2; D perhaps matches TRBD1 (5 bases). V lost 5 bases and J 3 bases, leaving 22 bases between the germline ends. The CDR3 loop spans 17 amino acids. The V gene's germline CDR1 is LNHDA and CDR2 SQIVND (reference sequence). CDR3 protein: CASSWLPGMREDYGYTF. The CDR3 DNA reads TGTGCCAGTAGTTGGCTCCCAGGGATGAGGGAGGACTATGGCTACACCTTC.

V is TRBV2 and J is TRBJ2-1, with D perhaps matching TRBD2 (6 bases). The CDR3 consists of 15 residues. Germline loops: CDR1 SNHLY, CDR2 FYNNEI. Trimming took 7 bases from V and 3 from J, leaving 16 bases between them. CDR3: CASTVISGFYNEQFF. Here the CDR3 DNA reads TGTGCCAGCACGGTCATTAGCGGATTCTACAATGAGCAGTTCTTC.

The J gene is TRBJ2-1, the V gene TRBV5-1; TRBD1 aligns across 10 bases. The CDR3 is made up of 15 amino acids. V lost 2 bases and J lost 3; bases outside the gene matches: 2. Per germline, CDR1 SGHRS and CDR2 YFSETQ. The CDR3 coding sequence is TGCGCCAGCAGCTTAGGGACAGGGGTCTACAATGAGCAGTTCTTC. Translated: CASSLGTGVYNEQFF.

The chain couples TRBV15 to TRBJ2-1; 8 bases agree with TRBD1. V shed 5 bases and J 3 bases; nucleotides not matched to a gene: 15. This CDR3 is 18 amino acids long. CDR1 is LNHNV and CDR2 is YYDKDF in the germline V gene (reference sequence). CDR3 protein: CATSARLPGGSGYNEQFF. Written as DNA, the CDR3 is TGTGCCACCAGCGCTAGGCTCCCAGGGGGCTCTGGCTACAATGAGCAGTTCTTC.

J is TRBJ1-1 and V is TRBV6-5; no clear D gene. Germline V gene data show CDR1 as MNHEY and CDR2 as SVGAGI. CDR3 length: 13 amino acids. Trimming cost V 2 bases and J 5 bases, with 9 bases left between them. CDR3 DNA: TGTGCCAGCAGTTACGCTGGCACGACTGAAGCTTTCTTT. Amino acid sequence: CASSYAGTTEAFF.

V usage is TRBV18 and J usage is TRBJ2-5; the match to TRBD2 covers 10 bases. The CDR3 is made up of 15 amino acids. In germline, CDR1 is KGHSH, CDR2 LQKENI. J lost 5 bases, V lost 2 bases, and 5 bases had no gene match. This CDR3 reads CASSPIAGGDETQYF. Here the CDR3 DNA reads TGTGCCAGCTCACCAATAGCGGGGGGAGATGAGACCCAGTACTTC.

V is TRBV2 and J is TRBJ2-5, with 11 bases aligning to TRBD1. The CDR3 contains 15 residues. The germline gives CDR1 SNHLY, CDR2 FYNNEI. With 8 bases clipped from V and 2 bases from J, the junction kept 7 bases outside the gene matches. The CDR3 DNA follows: TGTGCCAGCCAGCCGGACAGGGGGCGGCAAGAGACCCAGTACTTC. The encoded protein is CASQPDRGRQETQYF.

V gene TRBV5-4 combines with J gene TRBJ2-5; D is unclear. This CDR3 has 13 amino acids. CDR1 is SGHNT and CDR2 is YYREEE in the germline V gene (reference sequence). The germline V and J ends were trimmed by 0 bases and 5 bases, with 8 bases remaining between them. The DNA for the CDR3 is TGTGCCAGCAGCTTGGGGTTACGGGAGACCCAGTACTTC. Translated: CASSLGLRETQYF.

The chain carries TRBV28 and TRBJ2-7; D possibly corresponds to TRBD2 (6 bases). Germline CDR1 and CDR2: MDHEN and SYDVKM. The CDR3 extends over 15 amino acids. V was cut by 3 bases and J by 5 bases, with 17 bases left in between. CDR3 protein: CASSFGGSNIDEQYF. The CDR3 nucleotides read TGTGCCAGCAGTTTCGGAGGGTCTAATATCGACGAGCAGTACTTC.

The rearrangement links TRBV27 to TRBJ2-5; D remains ambiguous. The CDR3 covers 12 residues. Trimming took off 3 bases at V and 4 bases at J, with 6 bases between the two ends. Germline CDR1 MNHEY, CDR2 SMNVEV (reference sequence). The CDR3 is CASSLSGETQYF. DNA of the CDR3: TGTGCCAGCAGTTTGTCCGGAGAGACCCAGTACTTC.

The J gene is TRBJ1-1, the V gene TRBV4-1; tentatively, D is TRBD1 (6 bases). V lost 3 bases to trimming and J lost 0 bases, with 14 bases between them. The CDR3 is made up of 16 amino acids. The germline V gene encodes CDR1 MGHRA and CDR2 YSYEKL. DNA of the CDR3: TGCGCCAGCAGCCAGGCTCCAGGGGCCCTGAACACTGAAGCTTTCTTT. Translated, it gives CASSQAPGALNTEAFF.

J is TRBJ2-5 and V is TRBV5-1; D remains unclear. This CDR3 has 14 residues. Germline V gene lookup returns CDR1 SGHRS and CDR2 YFSETQ. Trimming pared 3 bases from V and 1 base from J, leaving 10 bases between. CDR3: CASSSNFPQETQYF. DNA of the CDR3: TGCGCCAGCAGCTCCAATTTCCCCCAAGAGACCCAGTACTTC. Using reference TRBV5-1 and TRBJ2-5 for the parts outside the CDR3, the full variable domain is KAGVTQTPRYLIKTRGQQVTLSCSPISGHRSVSWYQQTPGQGLQFLFEYFSETQRNKGNFPGRFSGRQFSNSRSEMNVSTLELGDSALYLCASSSNFPQETQYFGPGTRLLVL.

The gene calls are TRBV10-2 and TRBJ1-1; no reliable D call. The V gene's germline CDR1 is WSHSY and CDR2 SAAADI. V lost 2 bases and J lost 7, with 8 bases in between. The CDR3 is 12 residues long. CDR3 sequence reads: CASSEAALEAFF. As DNA, the CDR3 is TGCGCCAGCAGTGAGGCGGCGCTTGAAGCTTTCTTT.

The V and J genes are TRBV9 and TRBJ1-3; tentatively, D is TRBD1 (5 bases). The germline CDR1 and CDR2 sequences are SGDLS and YYNGEE. The CDR3 has 16 amino acids. Trimming took 1 base from V and 0 from J, leaving 11 bases between them. The CDR3 DNA reads TGTGCCAGCAGCGTACTCACAGGAACCTCTGGAAACACCATATATTTT. Translating it yields CASSVLTGTSGNTIYF. The full variable domain, in which reference TRBV9 and TRBJ1-3 provide the parts outside the CDR3, is DSGVTQTPKHLITATGQRVTLRCSPRSGDLSVYWYQQSLDQGLQFLIQYYNGEERAKGNILERFSAQQFPDLHSELNLSSLELGDSALYFCASSVLTGTSGNTIYFGEGSWLTVV.

This clone was recorded a few times. This sequence joins TRBV25-1 and TRBJ1-6, with TRBD1 as a possible D gene (5 bases). The V and J ends lost 6 bases and 5 bases respectively, with 14 bases between them. CDR1 and CDR2 (germline): MGHDK, SYGVNS. The CDR3 spans 15 residues. CDR3 region: CASRSRQNHNSPLHF. CDR3 nucleotides: TGTGCCAGCAGAAGCCGACAGAACCATAATTCACCCCTCCACTTT. The variable domain in full, with the rest retrieved from reference TRBV25-1 and TRBJ1-6, is EADIYQTPRYLVIGTGKKITLECSQTMGHDKMYWYQQDPGMELHLIHYSYGVNSTEKGDLSSESTVSRIRTEHFPLTLESARPSHTSQYLCASRSRQNHNSPLHFGNGTRLTVT.